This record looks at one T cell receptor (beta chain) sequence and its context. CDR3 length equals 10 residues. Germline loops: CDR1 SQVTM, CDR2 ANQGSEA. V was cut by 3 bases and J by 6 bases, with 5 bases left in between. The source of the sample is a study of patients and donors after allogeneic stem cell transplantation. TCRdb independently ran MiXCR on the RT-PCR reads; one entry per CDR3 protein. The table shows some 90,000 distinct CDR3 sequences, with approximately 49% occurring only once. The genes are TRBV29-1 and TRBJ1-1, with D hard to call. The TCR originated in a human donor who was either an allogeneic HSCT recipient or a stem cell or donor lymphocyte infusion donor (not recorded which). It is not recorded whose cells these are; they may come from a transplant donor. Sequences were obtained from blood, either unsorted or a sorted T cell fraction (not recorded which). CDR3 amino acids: CSVDGSEAFF. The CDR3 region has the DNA TGCAGCGTTGATGGCTCTGAAGCTTTCTTT. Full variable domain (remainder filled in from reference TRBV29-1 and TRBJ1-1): SAVISQKPSRDICQRGTSLTIQCQVDSQVTMMFWYRQQPGQSLTLIATANQGSEATYESGFVIDKFPISRPNLTFSTLTVSNMSPEDSSIYLCSVDGSEAFFGQGTRLTVV.